One sample yielded the 4 T cell receptor beta chains listed below, sequenced in a study of T cells in localized non-small cell lung cancer. Profiled with immunoSEQ multiplex PCR; TCRdb holds only in-frame clones, not every one. Among under 95,000 clones listed, around 84% were seen once. Specimen: peripheral blood, collected before any cancer treatment. The receptors shown here come from a female donor at least 60 years old with stage I lung adenocarcinoma.

This chain joins TRBV9 and TRBJ1-4, with D unclear. V lost 3 bases and J 0 bases, leaving 12 bases between the germline ends. The CDR3 runs 16 residues. Germline V gives CDR1 SGDLS, CDR2 YYNGEE. CDR3 region: CASSAISSATNEKLFF. The CDR3 DNA is TGTGCCAGCAGCGCAATTTCGAGTGCAACTAATGAAAAACTGTTTTTT.

This chain joins TRBV5-6 and TRBJ2-7, with D hard to call. V was shortened by 0 bases and J by 6 bases, with 10 bases between the two germline ends. The CDR3 contains 13 residues. Per the germline V gene, CDR1 is SGHDT and CDR2 is YYEEEE. CDR3 region: CASSLAVSLEQYF. For the CDR3, the DNA is TGTGCCAGCAGCTTGGCCGTTAGTCTCGAGCAGTACTTC.

This clone was found a few times. This chain joins TRBV19 and TRBJ1-1; no clear D. The germline CDR1 and CDR2 sequences are LNHDA and SQIVND (reference sequence). The germline V and J ends were trimmed by 1 base and 2 bases, with 11 bases remaining between them. The CDR3 has 15 amino acids. This chain's CDR3 is CASSIGVGVNTEAFF. Here the CDR3 DNA reads TGTGCCAGTAGTATAGGGGTAGGAGTAAACACTGAAGCTTTCTTT.

The chain couples TRBV7-2 to TRBJ1-1; 8 bases agree with TRBD1. Germline values: CDR1 SGHTA, CDR2 FQGNSA. The CDR3 is made up of 12 amino acids. With V trimmed by 8 bases and J by 1 base, 0 bases remained unmatched. This CDR3 reads CASGQGNTEAFF. Written as DNA, the CDR3 is TGTGCCAGCGGACAGGGGAACACTGAAGCTTTCTTT.